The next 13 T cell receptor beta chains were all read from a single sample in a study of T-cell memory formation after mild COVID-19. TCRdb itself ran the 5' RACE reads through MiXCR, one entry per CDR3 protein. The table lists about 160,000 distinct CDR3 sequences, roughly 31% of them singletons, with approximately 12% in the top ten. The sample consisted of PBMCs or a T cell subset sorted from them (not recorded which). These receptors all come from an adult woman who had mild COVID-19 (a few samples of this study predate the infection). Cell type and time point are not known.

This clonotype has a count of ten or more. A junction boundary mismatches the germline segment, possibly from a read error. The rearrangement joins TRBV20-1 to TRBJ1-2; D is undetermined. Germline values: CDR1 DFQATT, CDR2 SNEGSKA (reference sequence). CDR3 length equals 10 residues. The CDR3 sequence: CRGSNYGYTF. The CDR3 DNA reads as TGTAGAGGTTCTAACTATGGCTACACCTTC.

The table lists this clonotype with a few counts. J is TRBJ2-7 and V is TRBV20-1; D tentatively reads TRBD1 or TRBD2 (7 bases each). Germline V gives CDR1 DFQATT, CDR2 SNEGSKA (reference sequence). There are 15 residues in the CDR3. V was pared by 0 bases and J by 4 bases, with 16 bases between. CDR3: CSARDDREGVYEQYF. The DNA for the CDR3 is TGCAGTGCTAGAGATGACAGGGAGGGCGTGTACGAGCAGTACTTC.

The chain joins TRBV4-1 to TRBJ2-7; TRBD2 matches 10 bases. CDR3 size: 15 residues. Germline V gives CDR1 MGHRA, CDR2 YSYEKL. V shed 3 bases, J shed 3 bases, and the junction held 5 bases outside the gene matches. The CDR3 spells CASSQERGGSYEQYF. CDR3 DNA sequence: TGCGCCAGCAGCCAGGAGCGGGGGGGAAGCTACGAGCAGTACTTC.

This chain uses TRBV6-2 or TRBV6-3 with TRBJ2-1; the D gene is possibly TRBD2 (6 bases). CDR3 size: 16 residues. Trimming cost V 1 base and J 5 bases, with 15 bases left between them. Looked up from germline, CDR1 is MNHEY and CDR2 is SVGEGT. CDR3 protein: CASSYLSAGLNNEQFF. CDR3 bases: TGTGCCAGCAGTTACTTATCGGCGGGATTGAACAATGAGCAGTTCTTC.

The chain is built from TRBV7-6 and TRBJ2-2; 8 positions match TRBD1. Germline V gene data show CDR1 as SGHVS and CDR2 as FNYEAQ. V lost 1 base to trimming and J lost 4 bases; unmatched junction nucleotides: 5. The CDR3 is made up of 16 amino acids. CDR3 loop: CASSLGSQGATGELFF. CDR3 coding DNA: TGTGCCAGCAGCTTAGGGTCCCAGGGGGCCACCGGGGAGCTGTTTTTT.

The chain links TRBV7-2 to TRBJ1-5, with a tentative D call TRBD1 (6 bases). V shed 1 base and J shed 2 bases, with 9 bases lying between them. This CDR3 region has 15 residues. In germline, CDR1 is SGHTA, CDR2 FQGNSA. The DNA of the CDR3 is TGTGCCAGCAGCTTAGAGAGACAGGGCAATCAGCCCCAGCATTTT. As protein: CASSLERQGNQPQHF.

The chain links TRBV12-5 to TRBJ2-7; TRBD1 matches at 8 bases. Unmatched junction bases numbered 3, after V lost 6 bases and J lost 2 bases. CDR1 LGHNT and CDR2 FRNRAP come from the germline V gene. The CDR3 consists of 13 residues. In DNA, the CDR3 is TGTGCTAGTGGCACGACAGGGGCCTACGAGCAGTACTTC. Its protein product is CASGTTGAYEQYF.

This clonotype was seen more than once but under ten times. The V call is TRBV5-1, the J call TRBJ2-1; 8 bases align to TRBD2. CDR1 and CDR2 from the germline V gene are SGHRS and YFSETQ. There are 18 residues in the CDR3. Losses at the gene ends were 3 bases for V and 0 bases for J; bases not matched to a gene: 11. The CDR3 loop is CASSSSPLAGLSYNEQFF. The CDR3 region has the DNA TGCGCCAGCAGCTCCTCACCCTTAGCGGGGCTCTCCTACAATGAGCAGTTCTTC.

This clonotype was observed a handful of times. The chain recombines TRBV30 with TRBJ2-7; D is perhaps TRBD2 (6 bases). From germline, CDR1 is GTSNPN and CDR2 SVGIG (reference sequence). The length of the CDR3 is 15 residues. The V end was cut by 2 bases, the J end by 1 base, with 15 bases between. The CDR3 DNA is TGTGCCTGGAGTTCGCCGGGACTCGCATCCTACGAGCAGTACTTC. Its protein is CAWSSPGLASYEQYF. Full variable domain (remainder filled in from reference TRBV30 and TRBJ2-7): SQTIHQWPATLVQPVGSPLSLECTVEGTSNPNLYWYRQAAGRGLQLLFYSVGIGQISSEVPQNLSASRPQDRQFILSSKKLLLSDSGFYLCAWSSPGLASYEQYFGPGTRLTVT.

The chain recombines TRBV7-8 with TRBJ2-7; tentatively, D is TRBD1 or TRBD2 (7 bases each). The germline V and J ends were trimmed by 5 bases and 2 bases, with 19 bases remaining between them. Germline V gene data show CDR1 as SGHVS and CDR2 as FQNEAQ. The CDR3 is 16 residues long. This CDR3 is CASSRREGQTPYEQYF. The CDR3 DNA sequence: TGTGCCAGCAGCCGAAGGGAGGGACAGACACCCTACGAGCAGTACTTC.

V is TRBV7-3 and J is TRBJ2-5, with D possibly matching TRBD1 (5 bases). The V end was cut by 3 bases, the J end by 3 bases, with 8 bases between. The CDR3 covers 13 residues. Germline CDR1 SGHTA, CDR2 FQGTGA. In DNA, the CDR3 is TGTGCCAGCAGCTTCGACAGCGAAGAGACCCAGTACTTC. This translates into CASSFDSEETQYF.

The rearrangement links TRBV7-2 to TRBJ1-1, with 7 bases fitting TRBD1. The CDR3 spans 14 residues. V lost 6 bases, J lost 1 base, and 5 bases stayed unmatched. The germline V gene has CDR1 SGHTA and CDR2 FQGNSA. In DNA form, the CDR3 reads TGTGCCAGCAGTTTACAGGGGCAGAACACTGAAGCTTTCTTT. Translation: CASSLQGQNTEAFF.

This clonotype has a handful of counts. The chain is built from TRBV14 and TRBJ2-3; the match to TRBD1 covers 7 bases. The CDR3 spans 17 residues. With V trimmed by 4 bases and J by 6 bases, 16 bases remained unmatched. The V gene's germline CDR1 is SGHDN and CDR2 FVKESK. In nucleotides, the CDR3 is TGTGCCAGCAGCCCGGACCAGGGGGACGAAGGAAGGGATACGCAGTATTTT. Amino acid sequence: CASSPDQGDEGRDTQYF.